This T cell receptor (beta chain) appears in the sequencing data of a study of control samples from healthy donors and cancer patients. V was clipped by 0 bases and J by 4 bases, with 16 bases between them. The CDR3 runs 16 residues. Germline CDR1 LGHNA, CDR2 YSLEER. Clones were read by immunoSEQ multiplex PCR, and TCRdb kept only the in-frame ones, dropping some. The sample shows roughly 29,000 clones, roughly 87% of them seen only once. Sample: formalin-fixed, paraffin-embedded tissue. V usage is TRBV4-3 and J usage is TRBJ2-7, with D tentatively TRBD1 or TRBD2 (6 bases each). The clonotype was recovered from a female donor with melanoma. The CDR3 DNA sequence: TGCGCCAGCAGCCAAGATTTGGGGGGCAGAGGGTACGAGCAGTACTTC. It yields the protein CASSQDLGGRGYEQYF.